The present entry profiles one TCR beta chain with its context. This clonotype was seen more than once but under ten times. Its antigen has not been determined. No base qualities exist here, and no much larger clone lies one base off it. The CDR3 runs 17 amino acids, cysteine and phenylalanine included. Only the CDR3 region is kept as DNA, spanning 51 bases read in frame from base 1. For CDR1 and CDR2, the germline V gene lists SGHRS and YFSETQ. V loses 4 bases at its end and J loses 0 bases; junction bases beyond the gene matches: 7. This sample stems from a study of T cells in Graves' hyperthyroidism and ophthalmopathy (dated by TCRdb to between 2019 and 2020). At the level of the whole study: Peripheral blood was sampled at the time of initial diagnosis, prior to any treatment. Once sampling was done, hyperthyroidism patients were given methimazole at a starting dose of 30 mg daily, whereas ophthalmopathy patients were given high-dose intravenous methylprednisolone. The 100 or so discovery patients were randomly split 7:3 into training and test sets. In roughly six Graves' hyperthyroidism patients, the study also compared T-cell repertoires from thyroid tissue with T-cell repertoires from blood. The paper reports TCR Vbeta CDR3 sequencing of approximately 130 peripheral blood samples: under 45 ophthalmopathy, under 85 hyperthyroidism and about 17 progressor patients. To identify distinguishing TCR V-J signatures, a discovery cohort of around 100 patients was used, comprising fewer than 45 with Graves' ophthalmopathy and some 57 with stable Graves' hyperthyroidism. Prospective prediction of ophthalmopathy was tested in an independent validation cohort consisting of about 19 hyperthyroidism patients and 17 patients who later progressed to ophthalmopathy.

Overall study outcomes, separate from this receptor: Most expanded thyroid clonotypes (frequency above 0.001) were also found in blood, which suggests that blood repertoires may mirror thyroid immune responses. A 13 V-J signature model separated ophthalmopathy from stable hyperthyroidism, with roughly 88% sensitivity and 81.08% specificity in cross-validation and 80%/75% in testing. In validation, progression to ophthalmopathy was predicted by the model with 65% to 71% sensitivity and just over 72% specificity, a median of about 6 months before onset. No statistical method was used to fix the sample size in advance, and group allocation was not hidden from the investigators.

Hyperthyroidism patients were newly diagnosed, with disease duration under 2 months, and aged 18 to 65 years. Patients with uncontrolled infections, other autoimmune diseases, pregnancy or lactation were excluded. Clinical symptoms, serum thyroxine and TRAb, thyroid ultrasound, and orbital computed tomography formed the basis for the diagnoses. Blood from progressor patients was drawn when they were first diagnosed with hyperthyroidism, before any ophthalmopathy symptoms appeared. PBMCs were separated from roughly 9.3 ml of fresh peripheral blood using Ficoll-Paque density gradient centrifugation. Progressor patients were defined as those initially diagnosed with Graves' hyperthyroidism in whom ophthalmopathy developed during follow-up. Total RNA was extracted with Trizol reagent, and quality was checked on an Agilent 2100 Bioanalyzer. The TCR beta CDR3 regions were amplified from RNA transcripts. The first round of RT-PCR for the TCR CDR3 was performed with the HTBI primer set and the Qiagen OneStep RT-PCR kit. The libraries were constructed in a second round of multiplex PCR and then size-selected and purified. Libraries were sequenced paired-end with 100 bp reads on an Illumina HiSeq2000. Processing in the source paper ran as follows. SOAPnuke was used to process the raw data, throwing out any read that contained adapters or uncalled bases, had a mean Phred below 15, or lacked an exact constant-primer or identifier match. High-quality paired reads were merged using COPE v1.2.5, and each unique nucleotide sequence was defined as a clonotype. MiTCR v1.1 was used to align clonotypes to the IMGT TRBV, TRBD and TRBJ reference segments. Only V-J combinations with frequency above 0.0001, covering about 99% of repertoires, were analysed. The TCS score was defined as the ratio of F50 (clonal expansion) to E x V (chaos), calculated using BLOSUM62-based TCRdist between CDR3 peptides within each V-J. Welch's t-statistics and random forest reduced fewer than 600 V-J features to 13, which were used in a naive Bayes classifier (R e1071). The raw public data were reprocessed by TCRdb itself: fastp quality trimming at Q25, MiXCR clonotype calling, in-frame beta chains only. Entries that share a CDR3 protein sequence are merged under the most common genes and DNA. TCRdb, not the original authors, processed these V and J calls. The sample profile shows roughly 500,000 distinct CDR3 sequences; about 15% of them were found once. The ten largest clones capture 5.5% to 7.5% of the sample.

What was sequenced was blood. This clonotype was sampled from a woman aged 25 to 39 with Graves' hyperthyroidism that later progressed to Graves' ophthalmopathy. The rearrangement joined TRBV5-1 to TRBJ2-2, with 9 bases matching TRBD1. The CDR3 sequence is CASSVFGDRANTGELFF. The DNA reads as follows: TGCGCCAGCAGCGTTTTTGGGGACAGGGCGAACACCGGGGAGCTGTTTTTT. Where the CDR3 stops, the reference TRBV5-1 and TRBJ2-2 genes take over; the full variable domain is KAGVTQTPRYLIKTRGQQVTLSCSPISGHRSVSWYQQTPGQGLQFLFEYFSETQRNKGNFPGRFSGRQFSNSRSEMNVSTLELGDSALYLCASSVFGDRANTGELFFGEGSRLTVL.